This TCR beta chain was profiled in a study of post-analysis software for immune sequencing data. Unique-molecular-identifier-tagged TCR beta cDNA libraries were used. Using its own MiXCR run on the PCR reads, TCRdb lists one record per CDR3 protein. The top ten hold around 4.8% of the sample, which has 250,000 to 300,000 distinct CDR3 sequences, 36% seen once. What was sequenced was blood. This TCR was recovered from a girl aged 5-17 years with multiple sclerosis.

The CDR3 region is CASSLWIYRDPYSYNEQFF. The CDR3 DNA follows: TGTGCCAGCAGTTTATGGATTTACCGGGATCCCTACTCCTACAATGAGCAGTTCTTC. The J gene is TRBJ2-1, the V gene TRBV28, with TRBD2 as a possible D gene (5 bases). Germline V CDR1 and CDR2: MDHEN, SYDVKM. This CDR3 spans 19 amino acids. Deletions cut 0 bases from V and 0 bases from J, with 18 bases between.